These 24 T cell receptor beta chains were sequenced from one sample in a study of molecular identifiers for immune sequencing clone quantification. MiXCR was run by TCRdb on the PCR reads, yielding one entry per CDR3 protein. The sample contains hundreds of thousands of distinct CDR3 sequences, 15% to 20% of which appear only once. Sequences were obtained from naive CD8+ T cells from blood, with Jurkat cell RNA spiked in. Subset noted: FACS-sorted CD8+CD4-CCR7+CD45RA+ naive T cells. The source of these receptors is a human donor in good health. Some libraries in this study had Jurkat cell RNA spiked in.

Comment on this clonotype: A much larger clone lies one base from this, so it may be a read error. The chain employs TRBV4-2 and TRBJ2-7; D is possibly TRBD2 (6 bases). Trimming removed 0 bases at V and 7 bases at J, with 16 bases between. The CDR3 is made up of 15 amino acids. CDR1 and CDR2 (germline): LGHNA, YNFKEQ. The CDR3 is CASSQDRDVAGEQYF. For the CDR3, the DNA is TGTGCCAGCAGCCAAGATCGAGACGTGGCGGGAGAGCAGTACTTC.

This clonotype has at least ten counts. This chain joins TRBV20-1 and TRBJ2-3; TRBD2 aligns across 14 bases. The V and J ends lost 6 bases and 3 bases, in that order; junction bases with no gene match: 5. The germline V gene encodes CDR1 DFQATT and CDR2 SNEGSKA (reference sequence). This CDR3 region has 15 residues. CDR3 sequence: CSASRTSGGTDTQYF. CDR3 in DNA: TGCAGTGCCAGTCGGACTAGCGGGGGGACAGATACGCAGTATTTT.

This clonotype was observed at least ten times. CDR3 DNA sequence: TGTGCCAGCAGTAGACAGGAGGAGACAGATACGCAGTATTTT. Protein: CASSRQEETDTQYF. V is TRBV7-9 and J is TRBJ2-3; the D gene is possibly TRBD1 (6 bases). This CDR3 comprises 14 residues. Per germline, CDR1 SEHNR and CDR2 FQNEAQ (reference sequence). Trimming stripped 6 bases from V and 3 bases from J, with 13 bases between.

The chain uses TRBV15 and TRBJ2-1, with 7 nucleotides matching TRBD1. Looked up from germline, CDR1 is LNHNV and CDR2 is YYDKDF (reference sequence). Germline trimming cut 1 base from V and 10 bases from J; bases unmatched to any gene: 4. This CDR3 spans 13 amino acids. In DNA, the CDR3 is TGTGCCACCAGCAGAGTAGGGGGCGAGGAGCAGTTCTTC. Translating gives CATSRVGGEEQFF.

This clonotype was found once. Possible read error: a much larger clone is one base away. The chain joins TRBV20-1 to TRBJ2-1; TRBD1 matches at 8 bases. Germline CDR1 DFQATT, CDR2 SNEGSKA (reference sequence). V dropped 4 bases and J dropped 6; count of bases not matched to a gene: 8. The CDR3 is 14 residues long. The CDR3 is CSANRDRPVNEQFF. DNA for the CDR3: TGCAGTGCTAACCGGGACAGGCCCGTCAATGAGCAGTTCTTC.

This clonotype was picked up a small number of times. Likely a read error: the CDR3 ends without its conserved phenylalanine or tryptophan. The chain joins TRBV7-9 to TRBJ2-1; D call uncertain. Germline values: CDR1 SEHNR, CDR2 FQNEAQ (reference sequence). This CDR3 is 15 amino acids long. V was pared by 5 bases and J by 2 bases, with 13 bases between. CDR3 in amino acids: CASSAPETTYNEQFS. In DNA, the CDR3 is TGTGCCAGCAGCGCCCCCGAGACCACCTACAATGAGCAGTTCTCC.

In this sample, this clonotype turned up a few times. The chain recombines TRBV13 with TRBJ2-6; D might be TRBD2 (5 bases). This CDR3 spans 13 amino acids. Trimming cost V 5 bases and J 9 bases, with 11 bases left between them. Germline-derived CDR1 and CDR2 are PRHDT and FYEKMQ (reference sequence). CDR3 in DNA: TGTGCCAGCAGCGCCCGGGATTTCAACGTCCTGACTTTC. Amino acid sequence: CASSARDFNVLTF.

The table lists this clonotype with many counts. The genes are TRBV7-9 and TRBJ2-4; 7 nucleotides line up with TRBD1. The CDR3 is 14 amino acids. CDR1 and CDR2 from the germline V gene are SEHNR and FQNEAQ (reference sequence). J lost 8 bases, V lost 8 bases, and 12 bases had no gene match. In DNA, the CDR3 is TGTGCCAGCTCTTCCAAGGGGGCGCTGGACATTCAGTACTTC. Its protein is CASSSKGALDIQYF.

This clonotype has a count of ten or more. V gene TRBV7-9 combines with J gene TRBJ2-2; 7 bases map to TRBD2. There are 15 residues in the CDR3. The junction had 5 bases not matched to a gene; V was cut back by 3 bases and J by 4 bases. The germline V gene has CDR1 SEHNR and CDR2 FQNEAQ (reference sequence). The CDR3 region has the DNA TGTGCCAGCAGCTTGCGGGAGAGAGTCACCGGGGAGCTGTTTTTT. Encoded protein: CASSLRERVTGELFF. Filled out from reference TRBV7-9 and TRBJ2-2, the complete variable domain reads DTGVSQNPRHKITKRGQNVTFRCDPISEHNRLYWYRQTLGQGPEFLTYFQNEAQLEKSRLLSDRFSAERPKGSFSTLEIQRTEQGDSAMYLCASSLRERVTGELFFGEGSRLTVL.

This clonotype came up many times. The chain combines TRBV6-5 with TRBJ2-3, with TRBD2 matching over 10 bases. Trimming at V came to 4 bases and at J to 6 bases, leaving 10 bases not matched to a gene. The CDR3 covers 16 residues. Germline loops: CDR1 MNHEY, CDR2 SVGAGI. CDR3 sequence: CASSSEWSGGADTQYF. The CDR3 region has the DNA TGTGCCAGCAGTTCCGAGTGGAGCGGGGGGGCTGATACGCAGTATTTT.

At least ten counts were recorded for this clonotype. This chain links TRBV4-2 with TRBJ1-2; D unclear. V was shortened by 4 bases and J by 4 bases, with 16 bases between the two germline ends. There are 15 residues in the CDR3. Germline V CDR1 and CDR2: LGHNA, YNFKEQ. This CDR3 reads CASSLGLLGIYGYTF. For the CDR3, the DNA is TGTGCCAGCAGCCTGGGCCTCCTGGGGATCTATGGCTACACCTTC.

This clonotype has a count of ten or more. The V gene is TRBV4-1, the J gene TRBJ1-1; TRBD1 is a possible D gene (6 bases). CDR1 is MGHRA, CDR2 YSYEKL, per germline. V was cut by 1 base and J by 4 bases, with 10 bases left in between. This CDR3 spans 14 amino acids. Here the CDR3 reads CASSQARGFTEAFF. CDR3 bases: TGCGCCAGCAGCCAAGCCAGGGGATTCACTGAAGCTTTCTTT.

This clonotype was seen only once. Being one base from a much bigger clone, this may be a read error. The V and J genes are TRBV6-5 and TRBJ2-1, with 16 bases aligning to TRBD2. The CDR3 runs to 18 residues. The germline V gene encodes CDR1 MNHEY and CDR2 SVGAGI. The CDR3 loop is CASSPGTSGRGAYNEQLF. CDR3 sequence (DNA): TGTGCCAGCAGTCCGGGGACTAGCGGGAGGGGGGCCTACAATGAGCAGCTCTTC.

This clonotype has at least ten counts. V gene TRBV6-5 combines with J gene TRBJ2-7; possibly TRBD1 or TRBD2 for D (5 bases each). V was trimmed by 0 bases and J by 2 bases, leaving 17 bases between them. Looked up from germline, CDR1 is MNHEY and CDR2 is SVGAGI. The CDR3 spans 17 residues. CDR3 protein: CASSYSSLGGGAYEQYF. The CDR3 region has the DNA TGTGCCAGCAGTTACTCGAGTCTTGGGGGTGGCGCCTACGAGCAGTACTTC.

In its sample, this clonotype was seen many times. V usage is TRBV6-5 and J usage is TRBJ2-6; a weak D match, TRBD1 (6 bases). This CDR3 is built from 17 residues. With 5 bases removed from V and 2 bases from J, the gap between germline ends came to 16 bases. Germline V gene data show CDR1 as MNHEY and CDR2 as SVGAGI. DNA for the CDR3: TGTGCCAGCAGTCCGCCGGGTTCAGGGGCTGGGGCCAACGTCCTGACTTTC. It is translated as CASSPPGSGAGANVLTF.

Comment on this clonotype: This sequence may be a read error, since a much larger clone differs from it by one base. The chain is built from TRBV29-1 and TRBJ1-2, with D possibly being TRBD1 (5 bases). Germline V lookup: CDR1 SQVTM, CDR2 ANQGSEA. V lost 3 bases, J lost 3 bases, and 17 bases lay in between. CDR3 length equals 15 residues. CDR3 sequence (DNA): TGCAGCGTTGATGAGGGGTTAGGGGTAGACTATGGCTACACCTTC. Protein sequence: CSVDEGLGVDYGYTF.

This clonotype was found a few times. This chain uses TRBV7-9 with TRBJ2-2; D is uncertain. This CDR3 is built from 15 residues. CDR1 is SEHNR and CDR2 is FQNEAQ in the germline V gene (reference sequence). The ends were cut back, 0 bases at V and 4 bases at J, with 9 bases in the middle. The CDR3 region is CASSLATDTTGELFF. The CDR3 DNA follows: TGTGCCAGCAGCTTAGCCACAGATACCACCGGGGAGCTGTTTTTT.

This clonotype was counted at least ten times. This chain connects TRBV25-1 to TRBJ2-3; perhaps TRBD2 as D (5 bases). Germline V lookup: CDR1 MGHDK, CDR2 SYGVNS. V was shortened by 4 bases and J by 0 bases, with 11 bases between the two germline ends. This CDR3 comprises 15 residues. CDR3 nucleotides: TGTGCCAGCAGTGGCTGGGAGTCTAGCACAGATACGCAGTATTTT. This sequence encodes CASSGWESSTDTQYF.

This clonotype was recorded a few times. The CDR3 DNA is TGTGCTAGTGGCGCGACGGACAGGTCTGAAGCTTTCTTT. It yields the protein CASGATDRSEAFF. The rearrangement joins TRBV12-5 to TRBJ1-1; 7 bases match TRBD1. The CDR3 runs to 13 residues. The trim removed 6 bases at V and 6 bases at J, leaving 7 bases unmatched. Germline V lookup: CDR1 LGHNT, CDR2 FRNRAP.

This clonotype has a count of ten or more. CDR3 nucleotide sequence: TGTGCCAGCAGTTTCCCCCACCCCCTTAGGGGCGGGAGTCGAGAGACCCAGTACTTC. Translating it yields CASSFPHPLRGGSRETQYF. The chain employs TRBV28 and TRBJ2-5; TRBD2 agrees at 7 bases. Germline V gene data show CDR1 as MDHEN and CDR2 as SYDVKM. Trimming removed 3 bases from V and 4 bases from J; junction bases left unmatched: 20. This CDR3 contains 19 residues.

This clonotype showed up many times. V usage is TRBV29-1 and J usage is TRBJ2-5; 8 positions match TRBD1. This CDR3 region has 15 residues. Germline V gene sequence: CDR1 SQVTM, CDR2 ANQGSEA. V shed 6 bases and J 5 bases; nucleotides not matched to a gene: 14. CDR3 in amino acids: CSVNGQGGFGETQYF. The CDR3 coding sequence is TGCAGCGTGAACGGACAGGGCGGATTCGGGGAGACCCAGTACTTC.

This clonotype came up a few times. The gene calls are TRBV21-1 and TRBJ2-2. TRBV21-1 is a listed pseudogene. This CDR3 region has 14 residues. Here the CDR3 reads CASSEADDTGELFF. CDR3 nucleotides: TGTGCCAGCAGCGAAGCGGACGACACCGGGGAGCTGTTTTTT.

This clonotype was observed many times. The J gene is TRBJ2-1, the V gene TRBV7-6, with TRBD2 identical over 9 bases. Germline V CDR1 and CDR2: SGHVS, FNYEAQ. V lost 1 base and J lost 4; bases outside the gene matches: 8. There are 17 residues in the CDR3. The CDR3 loop reads CASSLDGGGGVYNEQFF. CDR3 nucleotides: TGTGCCAGCAGCTTAGATGGGGGCGGGGGGGTTTACAATGAGCAGTTCTTC.

Regarding this clonotype: A read error is possible here, since a much larger clone lies one base away. This chain connects TRBV9 to TRBJ2-7; 10 bases map to TRBD1. V lost 3 bases to trimming and J lost 4 bases; unmatched junction nucleotides: 7. The CDR3 runs 15 residues. CDR1 is SGDLS and CDR2 is YYNGEE in the germline V gene. CDR3 in DNA: TGTGCCAGCAGCGACCCGACAGGGGGCTCTTACGAGCAGTACTTC. This gives the protein CASSDPTGGSYEQYF.